These T cell receptor beta chains were read from a single sample in a study of OX40 agonist ivuxolimab in advanced cancers. Using immunoSEQ multiplex PCR, the repertoire was profiled, and TCRdb retains in-frame clones only, with some absent. The table shows approximately 70,000 clones, with 75% to 95% occurring only once. The material sequenced was CD4+ or CD8+ T cells sorted from blood, taken in a trial of the OX40 agonist ivuxolimab. The receptor set was obtained from an adult with an advanced solid tumor such as melanoma, head and neck, liver or kidney cancer. CDR3s include the opening cysteine and the closing phenylalanine or tryptophan. D genes are given only for firm matches. Clone size is stated in some rows and not others, as once, few, many or a class when expanded.

clone_size	v_call	j_call	d_call	cdr3_nt	cdr3_aa
.	TRBV9	TRBJ2-3	.	TGTGCCAGCAGCGCGGCGGGCTCTAGCACAGATACGCAGTATTTT	CASSAAGSSTDTQYF
.	TRBV6-1	TRBJ1-3	.	TGTGCCAGCAGTGATTACTCTGGAAACACCATATATTTT	CASSDYSGNTIYF
few	TRBV6-6	TRBJ2-2	.	TGTGCCAGCACGAGGGCCAACACCGGGGAGCTGTTTTTT	CASTRANTGELFF
.	TRBV9	TRBJ2-1	TRBD2	TGTGCCAGCAGCGCGGGACTAGCGGGAAGGAATGAGCAGTTCTTC	CASSAGLAGRNEQFF
.	TRBV2	TRBJ2-1	TRBD1	TGTGCCAGCAAAGGGACAGAACTTTACAATGAGCAGTTCTTC	CASKGTELYNEQFF
once	TRBV2	TRBJ2-3	TRBD2	TGTGCCAGCAGTTCCAGAGCGGGAGGACTCACAGATACGCAGTATTTT	CASSSRAGGLTDTQYF
.	TRBV7-2	TRBJ2-7	.	TGTGCCAGCAGTGTGAGTGGTTACGAGCAGTACTTC	CASSVSGYEQYF
.	TRBV29-1	TRBJ2-5	TRBD2	TGCAGCGCCGGACTAGTCGCAGAGACCCAGTACTTC	CSAGLVAETQYF
.	TRBV7-8	TRBJ2-5	.	TGTGCCAGCAGCTCCTCCCAGCTTCGAGAGACCCAGTACTTC	CASSSSQLRETQYF
medium-sized	TRBV7-7	TRBJ2-7	.	TGTGCTAGCAGCGCGACCAGTACTACCGAGCAGTACTTC	CASSATSTTEQYF
.	TRBV30	TRBJ1-4	.	TGTGCTACGGGTTCGGCAACTAATGAAAAACTGTTTTTT	CATGSATNEKLFF
.	TRBV2	TRBJ2-3	.	TGTGCCAGCAGTGAGGGACGACACACAGATACGCAGTATTTT	CASSEGRHTDTQYF
once	TRBV11-2	TRBJ2-2	.	TGTGCCAGCAGCCTTAGGAGACAGAACACCGGGGAGCTGTTTTTT	CASSLRRQNTGELFF
once	TRBV7-9	TRBJ2-1	TRBD2	TGTGCCAGCGTAACTAGCGGGAGGGCCGAGGAGCAGTTCTTC	CASVTSGRAEEQFF
.	TRBV5-1	TRBJ2-3	.	TGCGCCAGCAGCATCGGGCGCACAGATACGCAGTATTTT	CASSIGRTDTQYF
.	TRBV6-1	TRBJ2-3	.	TGTGCCACTAGGGTTGAGCTAGGCGCAGATACGCAGTATTTT	CATRVELGADTQYF
.	TRBV11-2	TRBJ2-1	TRBD2	TGTGCCAGCAGCTCGGGACTAGCGGTTTCGGGTGGTTCCTACAATGAGCAGTTCTTC	CASSSGLAVSGGSYNEQFF
.	TRBV11-2	TRBJ1-1	.	TGTGCCAGCAGCCAAACACCCAACACTGAAGCTTTCTTT	CASSQTPNTEAFF
.	TRBV5-1	TRBJ2-3	.	TGCGCCAGCAGCTTGGCTTCGCGTACGCAGTATTTT	CASSLASRTQYF
once	TRBV7-2	TRBJ1-5	TRBD1	TGTGCCAGCAGCCGGACAGGGCAGGGCCTCAATCAGCCCCAGCATTTT	CASSRTGQGLNQPQHF
once	TRBV28	TRBJ1-1	TRBD1	TGTGCCAGCAGTTTACGGACAGGGCGTAACACTGAAGCTTTCTTT	CASSLRTGRNTEAFF
.	TRBV7-8	TRBJ1-2	.	TGTGCCAGCAGCTTCGAGGACTATGGCTACACCTTC	CASSFEDYGYTF
.	TRBV14	TRBJ2-7	TRBD1	TGTGCCAGCAGCCAAGGACAGGGCTACGAGCAGTACTTC	CASSQGQGYEQYF
.	TRBV7-3	TRBJ2-3	TRBD2	TGTGCCAGCAGCTACAGACTAGCGGGGGTCACAGATACGCAGTATTTT	CASSYRLAGVTDTQYF
.	TRBV4-2	TRBJ2-3	TRBD2	TGTGCCAGCAGCCATCCGGGACTAGGGGGCACAGATACGCAGTATTTT	CASSHPGLGGTDTQYF
.	TRBV7-3	TRBJ2-1	.	TGTGCCAGCAGCTTACCGGGACACGAGTACAATGAGCAGTTCTTC	CASSLPGHEYNEQFF
.	TRBV6-5	TRBJ1-1	.	TGTGCCAGCCCCAACACTGAAGCTTTCTTT	CASPNTEAFF
.	TRBV2	TRBJ2-1	.	TGTGCCAGCACCGCTTTGGCGTACAATGAGCAGTTCTTC	CASTALAYNEQFF
.	TRBV10-1	TRBJ2-7	.	TGCGCCAGCAGCTATTCCCGGGACGGCGAAACCTACGAGCAGTACTTC	CASSYSRDGETYEQYF